These 9 T cell receptor beta chains were sequenced from one sample in a study of OX40 agonist ivuxolimab in advanced cancers. TCRdb keeps only in-frame clones here, not all; method: immunoSEQ multiplex PCR. The sample records tens of thousands of clones, roughly 92% being singletons. The sequencing used CD4+ or CD8+ T cells sorted from blood, collected in a trial of the OX40 agonist ivuxolimab. Source of these receptors: an adult with an advanced solid tumor such as melanoma, head and neck, liver or kidney cancer.

This clone was found once. This chain links TRBV15 with TRBJ2-3; TRBD1 aligns across 8 bases. The CDR3 sequence is 16 residues long. V lost 3 bases and J lost 1; bases outside the gene matches: 6. CDR1 is LNHNV, CDR2 YYDKDF, per germline (reference sequence). CDR3 residues: CATSRDRVRGTDTQYF. The DNA of the CDR3 is TGTGCCACCAGCAGGGACAGGGTAAGGGGCACAGATACGCAGTATTTT.

The table lists this clone with a count of one. This chain links TRBV4-2 with TRBJ2-3; 8 bases fit TRBD2. After removal of 4 bases from V and 0 bases from J, the junction contained 3 bases not matched to a gene. The CDR3 length is 15 residues. Germline CDR1 reads LGHNA; CDR2 reads YNFKEQ. CDR3 nucleotide sequence: TGTGCCAGCAGCCTTAGCGGGACTAGCACAGATACGCAGTATTTT. It specifies CASSLSGTSTDTQYF.

V gene TRBV6-6 combines with J gene TRBJ1-4, with 8 positions matching TRBD1. Germline lookup yields CDR1 MNHNY and CDR2 SVGAGI (reference sequence). Unmatched junction bases numbered 9, after V lost 4 bases and J lost 8 bases. This CDR3 has 15 amino acids. The CDR3 sequence is CASSSLGQGAEKLFF. In DNA form, the CDR3 reads TGTGCCAGCAGTTCCCTCGGACAGGGAGCCGAAAAACTGTTTTTT.

The chain uses TRBV15 and TRBJ1-1; D gene ambiguous. Germline V gene data show CDR1 as LNHNV and CDR2 as YYDKDF (reference sequence). The CDR3 runs to 14 residues. The V gene lost 3 bases and the J gene lost 1 base, with 9 bases spanning the gap. CDR3 protein: CATSRETRNTEAFF. DNA for the CDR3: TGTGCCACCAGCAGGGAGACCCGGAACACTGAAGCTTTCTTT. The full variable domain, in which reference TRBV15 and TRBJ1-1 provide the parts outside the CDR3, is DAMVIQNPRYQVTQFGKPVTLSCSQTLNHNVMYWYQQKSSQAPKLLFHYYDKDFNNEADTPDNFQSRRPNTSFCFLDIRSPGLGDTAMYLCATSRETRNTEAFFGQGTRLTVV.

The chain has TRBV6-5 and TRBJ2-7; possibly TRBD2 for D (6 bases). Looked up from germline, CDR1 is MNHEY and CDR2 is SVGAGI. Trimming pared 6 bases from V and 3 bases from J, leaving 18 bases between. There are 15 residues in the CDR3. CDR3 sequence: CASSSGGKGFYEQYF. Written as DNA, the CDR3 is TGTGCCAGCAGCTCCGGAGGGAAGGGGTTCTACGAGCAGTACTTC.

The chain joins TRBV29-1 to TRBJ1-5; maybe TRBD1 (6 bases). There are 13 residues in the CDR3. The V and J ends lost 6 bases and 5 bases respectively, with 14 bases between them. CDR1 is SQVTM and CDR2 is ANQGSEA in the germline V gene. This chain's CDR3 is CSVAQGHDQPQHF. The DNA of the CDR3 is TGCAGCGTCGCCCAGGGGCATGATCAGCCCCAGCATTTT.

This chain links TRBV5-4 with TRBJ1-4, with D possibly matching TRBD1 (5 bases). V was clipped by 1 base and J by 7 bases, with 17 bases between them. The CDR3 loop spans 16 amino acids. From germline, CDR1 is SGHNT and CDR2 YYREEE (reference sequence). CDR3 loop: CASSLWDRDLSEKLFF. The CDR3 coding sequence is TGTGCCAGCAGCTTGTGGGACCGGGACCTAAGTGAAAAACTGTTTTTT.

This chain connects TRBV2 to TRBJ1-1, with unresolved D. Germline V gene sequence: CDR1 SNHLY, CDR2 FYNNEI. The CDR3 runs to 14 residues. V lost 0 bases, J lost 0 bases, and 5 bases lay in between. CDR3 DNA: TGTGCCAGCAGTGAAGCGGGGATGAACACTGAAGCTTTCTTT. Residues: CASSEAGMNTEAFF.

V gene TRBV5-1 combines with J gene TRBJ2-7, with TRBD2 as a possible D gene (6 bases). Trimming cost V 2 bases and J 4 bases, with 16 bases left between them. CDR3 size: 15 residues. Germline V gene sequence: CDR1 SGHRS, CDR2 YFSETQ. Here the CDR3 reads CASSLTQEGVYEQYF. For the CDR3, the DNA is TGCGCCAGCAGCTTAACCCAGGAGGGTGTTTACGAGCAGTACTTC.